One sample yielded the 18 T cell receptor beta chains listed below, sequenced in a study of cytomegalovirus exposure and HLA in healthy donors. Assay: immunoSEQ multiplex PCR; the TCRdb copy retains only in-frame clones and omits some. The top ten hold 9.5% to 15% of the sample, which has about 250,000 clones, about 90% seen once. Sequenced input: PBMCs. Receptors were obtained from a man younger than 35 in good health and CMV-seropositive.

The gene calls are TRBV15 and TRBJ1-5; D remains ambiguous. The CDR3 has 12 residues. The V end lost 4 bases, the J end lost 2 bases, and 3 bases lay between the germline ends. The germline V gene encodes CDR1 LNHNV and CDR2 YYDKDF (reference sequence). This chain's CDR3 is CATSMGNQPQHF. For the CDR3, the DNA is TGTGCCACCAGCATGGGCAATCAGCCCCAGCATTTT.

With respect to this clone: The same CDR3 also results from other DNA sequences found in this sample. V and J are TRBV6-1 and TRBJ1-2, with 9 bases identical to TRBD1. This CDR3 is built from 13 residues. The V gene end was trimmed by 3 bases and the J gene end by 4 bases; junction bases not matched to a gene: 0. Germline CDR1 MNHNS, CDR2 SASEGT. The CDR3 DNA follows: TGTGCCAGCAGTGAGGGACAGGGCTATGGCTACACCTTC. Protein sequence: CASSEGQGYGYTF.

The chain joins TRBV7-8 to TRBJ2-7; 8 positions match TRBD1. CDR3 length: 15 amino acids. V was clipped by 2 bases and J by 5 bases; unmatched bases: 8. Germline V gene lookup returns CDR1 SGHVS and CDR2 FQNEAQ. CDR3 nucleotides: TGTGCCAGCAGCTTAATAACGAGGACAGGGAACGAGCAGTACTTC. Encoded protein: CASSLITRTGNEQYF.

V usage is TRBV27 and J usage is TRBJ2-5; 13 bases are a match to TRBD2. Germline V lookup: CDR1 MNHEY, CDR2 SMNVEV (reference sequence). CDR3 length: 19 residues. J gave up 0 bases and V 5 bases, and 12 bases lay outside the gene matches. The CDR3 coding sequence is TGTGCCAGCAGTACGTGGACTAGCGGGAGACTCCAACACCAAGAGACCCAGTACTTC. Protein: CASSTWTSGRLQHQETQYF.

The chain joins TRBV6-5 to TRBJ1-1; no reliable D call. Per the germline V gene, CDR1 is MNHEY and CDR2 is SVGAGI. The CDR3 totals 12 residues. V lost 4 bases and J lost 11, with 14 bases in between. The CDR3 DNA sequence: TGTGCCAGCAGTTCTTCCGCTAAACGGGCTTTCTTT. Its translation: CASSSSAKRAFF.

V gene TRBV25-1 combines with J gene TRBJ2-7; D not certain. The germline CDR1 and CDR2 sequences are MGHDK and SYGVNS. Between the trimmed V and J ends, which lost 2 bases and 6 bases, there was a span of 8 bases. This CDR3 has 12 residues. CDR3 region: CASSELLGEQYF. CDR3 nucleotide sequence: TGTGCCAGCAGTGAACTCCTGGGCGAGCAGTACTTC.

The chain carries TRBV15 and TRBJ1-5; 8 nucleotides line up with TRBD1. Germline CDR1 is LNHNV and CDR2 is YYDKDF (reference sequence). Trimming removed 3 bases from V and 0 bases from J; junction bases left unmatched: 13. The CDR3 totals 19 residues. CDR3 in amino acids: CATSRGTGGPEYSNQPQHF. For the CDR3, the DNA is TGTGCCACCAGCAGGGGAACAGGGGGTCCGGAATATAGCAATCAGCCCCAGCATTTT.

Written as DNA, the CDR3 is TGCGCCAGCAGCCAGGGGGATGACAGAAATCAGCCCCAGCATTTT. Protein sequence: CASSQGDDRNQPQHF. The rearrangement links TRBV4-1 to TRBJ1-5; possibly TRBD1 for D (5 bases). CDR1 MGHRA and CDR2 YSYEKL come from the germline V gene. With 3 bases removed from V and 4 bases from J, the gap between germline ends came to 13 bases. This CDR3 region has 15 residues.

The CDR3 region has the DNA TGCGCCAGCAGTGTCGGAGCGGGCACTGAAGCTTTCTTT. Translating gives CASSVGAGTEAFF. This chain connects TRBV10-1 to TRBJ1-1; no reliable D call. This CDR3 contains 13 residues. Trimming stripped 4 bases from V and 4 bases from J, with 10 bases between. Per germline, CDR1 WNHNN and CDR2 SYGVQD (reference sequence).

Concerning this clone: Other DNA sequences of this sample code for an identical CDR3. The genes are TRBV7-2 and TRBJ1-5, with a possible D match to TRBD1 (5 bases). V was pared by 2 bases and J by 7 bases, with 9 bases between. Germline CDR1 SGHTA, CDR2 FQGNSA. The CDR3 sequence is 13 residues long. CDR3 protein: CASSLRRGQPQHF. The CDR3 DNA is TGTGCCAGCAGCTTAAGAAGGGGACAGCCCCAGCATTTT. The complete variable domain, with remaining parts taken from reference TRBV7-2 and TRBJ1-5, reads GAGVSQSPSNKVTEKGKDVELRCDPISGHTALYWYRQSLGQGLEFLIYFQGNSAPDKSGLPSDRFSAERTGGSVSTLTIQRTQQEDSAVYLCASSLRRGQPQHFGDGTRLSIL.

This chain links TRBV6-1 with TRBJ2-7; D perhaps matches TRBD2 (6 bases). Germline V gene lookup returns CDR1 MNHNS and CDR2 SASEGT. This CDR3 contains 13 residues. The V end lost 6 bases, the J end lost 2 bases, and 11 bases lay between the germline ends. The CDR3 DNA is TGTGCCAGCAGGGGACTTAGCACCTACGAGCAGTACTTC. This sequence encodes CASRGLSTYEQYF.

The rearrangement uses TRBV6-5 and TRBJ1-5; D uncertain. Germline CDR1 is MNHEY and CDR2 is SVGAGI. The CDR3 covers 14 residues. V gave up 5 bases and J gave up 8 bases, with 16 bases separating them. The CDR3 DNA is TGTGCCAGCAGTCCCGGATCTGCCCGTAAGCCCCAGCATTTT. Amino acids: CASSPGSARKPQHF.

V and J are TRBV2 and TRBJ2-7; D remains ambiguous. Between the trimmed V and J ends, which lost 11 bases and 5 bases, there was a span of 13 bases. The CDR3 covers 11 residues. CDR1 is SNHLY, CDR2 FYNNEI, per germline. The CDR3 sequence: CASSTGNEQYF. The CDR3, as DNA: TGTGCCTCATCGACTGGGAACGAGCAGTACTTC.

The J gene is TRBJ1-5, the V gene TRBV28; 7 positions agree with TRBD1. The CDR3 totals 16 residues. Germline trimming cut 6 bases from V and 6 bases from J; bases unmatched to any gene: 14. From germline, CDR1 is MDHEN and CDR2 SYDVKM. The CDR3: CASSLRRAGGFQPQHF. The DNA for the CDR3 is TGTGCCAGCAGCCTCCGGCGGGCAGGGGGTTTTCAGCCCCAGCATTTT.

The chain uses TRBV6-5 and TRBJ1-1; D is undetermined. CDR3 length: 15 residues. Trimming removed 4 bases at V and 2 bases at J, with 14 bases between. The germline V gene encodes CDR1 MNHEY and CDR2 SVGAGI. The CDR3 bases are TGTGCCAGCAGTTCCCCAGGACTGGGAAACACTGAAGCTTTCTTT. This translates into CASSSPGLGNTEAFF.

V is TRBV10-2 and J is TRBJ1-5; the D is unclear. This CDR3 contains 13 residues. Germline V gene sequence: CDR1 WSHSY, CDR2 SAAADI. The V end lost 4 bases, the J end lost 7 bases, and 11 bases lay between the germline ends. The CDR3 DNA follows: TGCGCCAGCAGTGGGGATCAGCGGCAGCCCCAGCATTTT. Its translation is CASSGDQRQPQHF.

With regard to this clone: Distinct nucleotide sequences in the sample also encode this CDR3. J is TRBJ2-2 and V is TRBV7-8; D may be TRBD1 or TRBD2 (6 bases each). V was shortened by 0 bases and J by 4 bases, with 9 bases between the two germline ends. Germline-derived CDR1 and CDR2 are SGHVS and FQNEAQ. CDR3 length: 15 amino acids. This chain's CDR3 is CASSLAGGGTGELFF. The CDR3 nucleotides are TGTGCCAGCAGCTTAGCCGGGGGCGGCACCGGGGAGCTGTTTTTT.

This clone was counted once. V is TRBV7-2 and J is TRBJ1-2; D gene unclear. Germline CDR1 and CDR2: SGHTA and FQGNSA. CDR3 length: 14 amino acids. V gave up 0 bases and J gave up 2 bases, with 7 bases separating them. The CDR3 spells CASSLALMNYGYTF. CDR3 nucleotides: TGTGCCAGCAGCTTAGCCCTAATGAACTATGGCTACACCTTC.